This TCR beta chain appears in the sequencing data of a study of T-cell memory formation after mild COVID-19. Germline lookup yields CDR1 SGHRS and CDR2 YFSETQ. J lost 5 bases, V lost 4 bases, and 9 bases had no gene match. The CDR3 has 15 amino acids. As regards this clonotype: As yet, its antigen is unknown.

General study points: Among CD4+ contracting clones, most were CM and EM, and CD8+ ones EMRA. Several responding clones turned up in pre-infection memory, indicating that cross-reactive memory may have taken part.

TCRdb itself ran the 5' RACE reads through MiXCR, one entry per CDR3 protein. In the table there are 400,000 or so distinct CDR3 sequences, around 20% of which are singletons. This TCR derives from an adult woman who had mild COVID-19 (a few samples of this study predate the infection). Cell type and time point are not known. The J gene is TRBJ2-1, the V gene TRBV5-1; 7 nucleotides match TRBD2. The specimen sequenced was PBMCs or a T cell subset sorted from them (not recorded which). CDR3 coding DNA: TGCGCCAGCAGCCTACATGGGGCGGGAGACAATGAGCAGTTCTTC. It codes for CASSLHGAGDNEQFF.